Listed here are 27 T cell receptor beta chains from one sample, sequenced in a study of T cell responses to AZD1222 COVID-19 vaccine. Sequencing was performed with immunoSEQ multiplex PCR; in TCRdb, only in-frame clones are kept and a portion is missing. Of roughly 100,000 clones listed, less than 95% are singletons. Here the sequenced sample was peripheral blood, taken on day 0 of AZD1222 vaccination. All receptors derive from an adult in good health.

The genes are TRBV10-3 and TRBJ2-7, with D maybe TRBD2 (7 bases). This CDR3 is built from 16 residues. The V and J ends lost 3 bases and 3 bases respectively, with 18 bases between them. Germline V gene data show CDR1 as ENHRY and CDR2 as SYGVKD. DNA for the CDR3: TGTGCCATCAGTGAAAGGCTAGCGGACAGCTTCTACGAGCAGTACTTC. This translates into CAISERLADSFYEQYF.

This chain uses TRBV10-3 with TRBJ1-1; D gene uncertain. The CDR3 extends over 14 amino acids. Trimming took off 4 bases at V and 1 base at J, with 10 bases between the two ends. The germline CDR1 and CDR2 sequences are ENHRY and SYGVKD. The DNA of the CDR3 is TGTGCCATCAGTGTTGATAGTGCGAACACTGAAGCTTTCTTT. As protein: CAISVDSANTEAFF.

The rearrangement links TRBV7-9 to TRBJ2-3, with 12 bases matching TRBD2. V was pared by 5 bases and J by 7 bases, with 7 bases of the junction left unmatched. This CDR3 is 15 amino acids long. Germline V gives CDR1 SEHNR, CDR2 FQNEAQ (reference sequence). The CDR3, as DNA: TGTGCCAGCAGCCAGGGGACTAGCGGGTTGAATACGCAGTATTTT. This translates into CASSQGTSGLNTQYF.

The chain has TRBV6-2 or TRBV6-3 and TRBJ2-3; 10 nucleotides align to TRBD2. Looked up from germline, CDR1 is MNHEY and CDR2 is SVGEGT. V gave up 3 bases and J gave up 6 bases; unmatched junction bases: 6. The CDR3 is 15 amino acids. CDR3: CASSYLGLATDTQYF. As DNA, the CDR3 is TGTGCCAGCAGTTATTTGGGACTAGCGACCGATACGCAGTATTTT.

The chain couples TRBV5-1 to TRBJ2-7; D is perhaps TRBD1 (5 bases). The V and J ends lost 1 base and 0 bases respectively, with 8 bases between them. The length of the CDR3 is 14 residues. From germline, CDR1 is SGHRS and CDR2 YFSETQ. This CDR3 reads CASSLMDTSYEQYF. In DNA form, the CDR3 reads TGCGCCAGCAGCTTGATGGACACCTCCTACGAGCAGTACTTC.

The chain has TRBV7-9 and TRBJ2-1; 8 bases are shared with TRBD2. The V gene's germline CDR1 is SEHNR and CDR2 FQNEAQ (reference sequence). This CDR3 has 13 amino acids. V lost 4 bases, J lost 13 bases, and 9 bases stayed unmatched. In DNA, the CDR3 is TGTGCCAGCAGCTCAGGACTAGCAGTAAGTCAGTTCTTC. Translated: CASSSGLAVSQFF.

CDR3: CASSFGEGLREQYF. CDR3 coding DNA: TGTGCCAGCAGCTTTGGCGAAGGTCTTCGGGAGCAGTACTTC. The chain is built from TRBV7-2 and TRBJ2-7; no clear D gene. The CDR3 has 14 residues. The V end lost 3 bases, the J end lost 7 bases, and 16 bases lay between the germline ends. The germline gives CDR1 SGHTA, CDR2 FQGNSA.

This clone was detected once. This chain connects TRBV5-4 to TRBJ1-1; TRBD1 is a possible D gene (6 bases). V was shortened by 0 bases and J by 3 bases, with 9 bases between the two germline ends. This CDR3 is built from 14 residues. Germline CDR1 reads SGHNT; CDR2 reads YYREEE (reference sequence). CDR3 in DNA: TGTGCCAGCAGCTTGGGGGGGGCGGACACTGAAGCTTTCTTT. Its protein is CASSLGGADTEAFF.

The CDR3 region is CASSQSRDPFGYTF. The DNA for the CDR3 is TGCGCCAGCAGCCAAAGCAGGGATCCGTTTGGCTACACCTTC. V is TRBV4-1 and J is TRBJ1-2; TRBD1 might be the D (5 bases). This CDR3 contains 14 residues. The V gene's germline CDR1 is MGHRA and CDR2 YSYEKL. V was clipped by 2 bases and J by 7 bases, with 14 bases between them.

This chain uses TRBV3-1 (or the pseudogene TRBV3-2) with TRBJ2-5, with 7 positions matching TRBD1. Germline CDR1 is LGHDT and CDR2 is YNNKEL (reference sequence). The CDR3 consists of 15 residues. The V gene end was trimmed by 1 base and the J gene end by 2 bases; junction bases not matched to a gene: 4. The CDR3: CASSQGQGPQETQYF. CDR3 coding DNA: TGTGCCAGCAGCCAAGGACAGGGCCCACAAGAGACCCAGTACTTC.

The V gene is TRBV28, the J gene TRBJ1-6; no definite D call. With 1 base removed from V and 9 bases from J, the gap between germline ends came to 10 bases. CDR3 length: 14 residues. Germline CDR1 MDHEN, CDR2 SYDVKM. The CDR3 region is CASSLSGSRSPLHF. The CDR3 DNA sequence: TGTGCCAGCAGTTTATCGGGGAGTCGTTCACCCCTCCACTTT.

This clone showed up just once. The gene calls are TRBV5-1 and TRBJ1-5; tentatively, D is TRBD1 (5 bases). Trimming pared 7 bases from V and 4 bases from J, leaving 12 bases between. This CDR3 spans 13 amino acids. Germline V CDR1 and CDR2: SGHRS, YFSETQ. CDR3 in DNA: TGCGCCAGCGCCTGGGGCTCAAATCAGCCCCAGCATTTT. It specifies CASAWGSNQPQHF.

The CDR3 sequence is CASSLVAGTDRGYTF. The CDR3 bases are TGTGCCAGCAGTTTAGTGGCAGGGACTGATCGTGGCTACACCTTC. The chain joins TRBV27 to TRBJ1-2, with a tentative D call TRBD1 (5 bases). The germline gives CDR1 MNHEY, CDR2 SMNVEV (reference sequence). Trimming pared 2 bases from V and 7 bases from J, leaving 17 bases between. This CDR3 contains 15 residues.

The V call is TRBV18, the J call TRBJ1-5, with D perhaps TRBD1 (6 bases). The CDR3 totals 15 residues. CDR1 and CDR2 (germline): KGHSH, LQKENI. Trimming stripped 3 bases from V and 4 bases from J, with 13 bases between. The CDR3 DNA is TGTGCCAGCTCACCTCTCGGACAGACTAATCAGCCCCAGCATTTT. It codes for CASSPLGQTNQPQHF.

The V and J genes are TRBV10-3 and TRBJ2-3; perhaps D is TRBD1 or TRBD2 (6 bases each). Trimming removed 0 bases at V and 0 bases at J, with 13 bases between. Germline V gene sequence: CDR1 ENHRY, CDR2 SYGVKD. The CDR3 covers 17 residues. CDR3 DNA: TGTGCCATCAGTGAGTCCGGGCCGGGGGCCAGCACAGATACGCAGTATTTT. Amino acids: CAISESGPGASTDTQYF.

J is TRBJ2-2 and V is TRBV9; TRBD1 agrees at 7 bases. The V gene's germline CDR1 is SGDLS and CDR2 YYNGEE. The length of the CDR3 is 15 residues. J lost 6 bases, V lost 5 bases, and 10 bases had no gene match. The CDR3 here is CASSAVPGQPGELFF. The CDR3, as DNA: TGTGCCAGCAGTGCAGTCCCGGGACAGCCCGGGGAGCTGTTTTTT.

Here the CDR3 reads CATKDPTGTTNEKLFF. The CDR3 nucleotides read TGTGCCACCAAGGACCCCACAGGGACAACTAATGAAAAACTGTTTTTT. The chain employs TRBV10-3 and TRBJ1-4; D is possibly TRBD1 (6 bases). V was trimmed by 10 bases and J by 0 bases, leaving 18 bases between them. The CDR3 has 16 amino acids. Per the germline V gene, CDR1 is ENHRY and CDR2 is SYGVKD.

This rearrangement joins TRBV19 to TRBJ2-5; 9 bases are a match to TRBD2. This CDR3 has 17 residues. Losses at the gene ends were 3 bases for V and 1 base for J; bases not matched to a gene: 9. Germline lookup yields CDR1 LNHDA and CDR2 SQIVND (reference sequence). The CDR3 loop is CASSISFSAGGQETQYF. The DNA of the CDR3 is TGTGCCAGTAGTATTAGTTTTTCAGCGGGGGGCCAAGAGACCCAGTACTTC.

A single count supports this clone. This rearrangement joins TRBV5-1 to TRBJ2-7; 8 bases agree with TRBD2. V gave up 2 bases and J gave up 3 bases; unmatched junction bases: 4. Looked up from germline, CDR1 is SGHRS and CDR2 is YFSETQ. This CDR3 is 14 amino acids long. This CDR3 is CASSLSAGGYEQYF. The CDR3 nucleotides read TGCGCCAGCAGCTTATCCGCGGGGGGCTACGAGCAGTACTTC.

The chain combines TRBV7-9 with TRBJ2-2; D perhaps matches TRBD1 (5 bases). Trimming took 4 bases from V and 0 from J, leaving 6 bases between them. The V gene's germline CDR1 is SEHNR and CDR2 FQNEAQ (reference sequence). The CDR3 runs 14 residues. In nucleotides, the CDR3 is TGTGCCAGCAGCTCGACAGCGAACACCGGGGAGCTGTTTTTT. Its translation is CASSSTANTGELFF.

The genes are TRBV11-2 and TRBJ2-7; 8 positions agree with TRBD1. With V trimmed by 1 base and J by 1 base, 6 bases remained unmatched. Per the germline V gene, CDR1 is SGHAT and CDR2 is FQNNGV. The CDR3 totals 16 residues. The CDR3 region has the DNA TGTGCCAGCAGCTTAGCGTCGGGGACAGGTTCCTACGAGCAGTACTTC. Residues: CASSLASGTGSYEQYF.

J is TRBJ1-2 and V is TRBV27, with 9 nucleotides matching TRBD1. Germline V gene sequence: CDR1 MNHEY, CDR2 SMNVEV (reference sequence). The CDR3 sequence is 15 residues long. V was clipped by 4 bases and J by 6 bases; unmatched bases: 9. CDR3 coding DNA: TGTGCCAGCAGTTCCCCGGGGACAGGGTCCAATGGCTACACCTTC. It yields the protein CASSSPGTGSNGYTF.

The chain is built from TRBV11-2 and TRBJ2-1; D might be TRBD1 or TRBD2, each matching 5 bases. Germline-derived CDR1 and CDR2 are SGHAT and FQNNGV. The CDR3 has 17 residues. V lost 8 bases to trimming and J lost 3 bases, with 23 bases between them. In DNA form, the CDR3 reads TGTGCCAGCGCTCGACTGGGGCGGGCCCCTCGCTACAATGAGCAGTTCTTC. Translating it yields CASARLGRAPRYNEQFF.

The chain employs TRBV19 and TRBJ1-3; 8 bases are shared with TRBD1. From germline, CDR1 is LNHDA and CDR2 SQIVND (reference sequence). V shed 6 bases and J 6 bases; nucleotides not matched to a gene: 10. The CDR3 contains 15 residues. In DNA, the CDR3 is TGTGCCAGTAGGTGGACAGGGAGTGGAGAAAACACCATATATTTT. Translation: CASRWTGSGENTIYF.

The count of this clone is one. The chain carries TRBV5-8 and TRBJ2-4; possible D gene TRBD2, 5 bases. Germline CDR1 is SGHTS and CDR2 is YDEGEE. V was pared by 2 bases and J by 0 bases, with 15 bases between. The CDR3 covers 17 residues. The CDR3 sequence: CASSFEGGGLAKNIQYF. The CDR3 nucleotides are TGTGCCAGCAGCTTTGAGGGCGGTGGACTAGCCAAAAACATTCAGTACTTC.

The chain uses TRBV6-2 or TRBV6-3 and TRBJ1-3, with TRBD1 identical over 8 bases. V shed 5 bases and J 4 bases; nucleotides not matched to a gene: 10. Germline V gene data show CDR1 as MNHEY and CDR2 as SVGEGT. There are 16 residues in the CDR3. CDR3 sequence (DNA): TGTGCCAGCAGTCAACTGGGACAGGCGATGGGAAACACCATATATTTT. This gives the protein CASSQLGQAMGNTIYF.

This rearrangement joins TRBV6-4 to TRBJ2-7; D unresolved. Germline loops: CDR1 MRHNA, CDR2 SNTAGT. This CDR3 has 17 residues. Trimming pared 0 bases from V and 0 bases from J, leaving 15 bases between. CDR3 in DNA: TGTGCCAGCAGTGACTCCCCCCCCTCATTGGCCTCCTACGAGCAGTACTTC. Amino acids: CASSDSPPSLASYEQYF.